Following are 14 T cell receptor beta chains from one sample sequenced in a study of regulatory T cells in long-lasting Graves disease. Time point meaning: persistent/refractory GD, antithyroid drugs over 5 years with positive TRAb. TCR sequences were obtained from RNA taken from PBMCs. Building of the TCR beta libraries involved iRepertoire HTBI primers and Arm-PCR of CDR3 regions. TCRdb reanalysed the multiplex PCR reads using MiXCR and keeps one entry per CDR3 protein. Counted here are a few hundred thousand distinct CDR3 sequences, 21% occurring once; the ten biggest clones make up 14%. The sequencing used peripheral blood mononuclear cells (PBMCs), collected when the disease was refractory, from a patient treated with antithyroid drugs. Receptors were obtained from a female donor with Graves disease.

This clonotype was recorded at least ten times. The chain joins TRBV20-1 to TRBJ1-6; 7 nucleotides match TRBD1. Germline CDR1 is DFQATT and CDR2 is SNEGSKA (reference sequence). V lost 7 bases and J lost 7; bases outside the gene matches: 13. The CDR3 extends over 15 amino acids. This chain's CDR3 is CSVIRRQGGNSPLHF. As DNA, the CDR3 is TGCAGTGTCATACGGCGGCAGGGGGGCAATTCACCCCTCCACTTT.

This clonotype was seen many times. The chain employs TRBV28 and TRBJ2-3, with TRBD2 identical over 10 bases. This CDR3 has 15 residues. V lost 8 bases, J lost 5 bases, and 10 bases stayed unmatched. Germline assignment: CDR1 MDHEN and CDR2 SYDVKM. Here the CDR3 DNA reads TGTGCCAGCGGCGGGCTAGCGGGAGTTGAAGATACGCAGTATTTT. This codes for CASGGLAGVEDTQYF.

As concerns this clonotype: This may stem from a read error, because a much larger clone lies one nucleotide away. This chain links TRBV6-2 or TRBV6-3 with TRBJ2-5; 12 nucleotides agree with TRBD2. The length of the CDR3 is 14 residues. The J segment lost 4 bases and the V segment lost 8 bases, leaving 5 bases of the junction unmatched. Germline assignment: CDR1 MNHEY and CDR2 SVGEGT. CDR3 loop: CASRLAGVSETQYF. CDR3 nucleotide sequence: TGTGCCAGCCGACTAGCGGGGGTGTCAGAGACCCAGTACTTC.

This clonotype has a count of ten or more. The rearrangement links TRBV2 to TRBJ2-2; tentatively, D is TRBD2 (5 bases). This CDR3 has 13 amino acids. From germline, CDR1 is SNHLY and CDR2 FYNNEI. V shed 4 bases and J shed 5 bases, with 8 bases lying between them. The CDR3 sequence: CASSVGGTGELFF. The CDR3, as DNA: TGTGCCAGCAGTGTTGGCGGGACCGGGGAGCTGTTTTTT.

On this clonotype: A much larger clone differs from this one at a single base, so this may be a read error. The chain carries TRBV27 and TRBJ1-1, with D tentatively TRBD1 (5 bases). The CDR3 is 14 residues long. In germline, CDR1 is MNHEY, CDR2 SMNVEV (reference sequence). V was clipped by 10 bases and J by 3 bases, with 18 bases between them. The CDR3 bases are TGTGCCACCAGCGTTGAGGGAGGGGACACTGAAGCTTTCTTT. This gives the protein CATSVEGGDTEAFF.

J is TRBJ2-7 and V is TRBV3-1; possible D gene TRBD1, 5 bases. Per the germline V gene, CDR1 is LGHDT and CDR2 is YNNKEL (reference sequence). With 0 bases removed from V and 5 bases from J, the gap between germline ends came to 11 bases. The CDR3 contains 14 residues. The CDR3, as DNA: TGTGCCAGCAGCCAAGATACAGTCAGGGACGAGCAGTACTTC. Encoded protein: CASSQDTVRDEQYF.

J is TRBJ1-2 and V is TRBV5-1, with 11 bases lining up with TRBD1. CDR1 is SGHRS and CDR2 is YFSETQ in the germline V gene. V was clipped by 0 bases and J by 10 bases; unmatched bases: 8. This CDR3 spans 15 amino acids. CDR3 sequence: CASSLEGQGVNDYTF. The CDR3 nucleotides read TGCGCCAGCAGCTTGGAGGGACAGGGGGTGAATGACTACACCTTC.

The chain carries TRBV5-6 and TRBJ1-5, with D maybe TRBD1 (6 bases). Germline V CDR1 and CDR2: SGHDT, YYEEEE. This CDR3 spans 16 amino acids. Trimming removed 0 bases at V and 6 bases at J, with 16 bases between. For the CDR3, the DNA is TGTGCCAGCAGCTTGGGCGTCAGGGGCGCAAGTCAGCCCCAGCATTTT. It encodes CASSLGVRGASQPQHF.

This clonotype was found many times. The chain recombines TRBV20-1 with TRBJ1-4, with D possibly TRBD1 on 6 matching bases. The CDR3 sequence is 14 residues long. Germline-derived CDR1 and CDR2 are DFQATT and SNEGSKA (reference sequence). The V end lost 1 base, the J end lost 7 bases, and 13 bases lay between the germline ends. The CDR3 DNA is TGCAGTGCTAGAGCACAGGGACCCGTTGAAAAACTGTTTTTT. Amino acid sequence: CSARAQGPVEKLFF.

This clonotype appeared many times. The chain recombines TRBV10-3 with TRBJ1-1; D may be TRBD1 (5 bases). Germline V gene data show CDR1 as ENHRY and CDR2 as SYGVKD. The V end was cut by 2 bases, the J end by 1 base, with 14 bases between. This CDR3 has 16 residues. CDR3 sequence: CAISEAGRRANTEAFF. The CDR3 nucleotides read TGTGCCATCAGTGAGGCGGGACGGAGGGCGAACACTGAAGCTTTCTTT.

This clonotype was recorded many times. The chain uses TRBV28 and TRBJ2-5; 8 nucleotides line up with TRBD1. The CDR3 has 15 residues. Germline V lookup: CDR1 MDHEN, CDR2 SYDVKM. V gave up 11 bases and J gave up 2 bases; unmatched junction bases: 13. The CDR3: CAYGTGTGIQETQYF. The CDR3 DNA is TGTGCCTACGGAACAGGGACAGGTATACAAGAGACCCAGTACTTC. The whole variable domain, remainder taken from reference TRBV28 and TRBJ2-5, is DVKVTQSSRYLVKRTGEKVFLECVQDMDHENMFWYRQDPGLGLRLIYFSYDVKMKEKGDIPEGYSVSREKKERFSLILESASTNQTSMYLCAYGTGTGIQETQYFGPGTRLLVL.

This clonotype was seen many times. The chain carries TRBV7-8 and TRBJ2-7, with 9 bases matching TRBD2. The V gene end was trimmed by 4 bases and the J gene end by 2 bases; junction bases not matched to a gene: 9. Germline values: CDR1 SGHVS, CDR2 FQNEAQ. CDR3 size: 16 residues. The CDR3 bases are TGTGCCAGCAGCTCTGGGTTTAGCGGGAGTGCCTACGAGCAGTACTTC. This gives the protein CASSSGFSGSAYEQYF.

The rearrangement links TRBV5-1 to TRBJ1-1; 8 bases agree with TRBD1. Germline-derived CDR1 and CDR2 are SGHRS and YFSETQ. The CDR3 length is 16 residues. J lost 4 bases, V lost 4 bases, and 12 bases had no gene match. The CDR3, as DNA: TGCGCCAGCAGCCCTGGACAGGGTAGATTCCTCACTGAAGCTTTCTTT. Protein sequence: CASSPGQGRFLTEAFF. The complete variable domain, with remaining parts taken from reference TRBV5-1 and TRBJ1-1, reads KAGVTQTPRYLIKTRGQQVTLSCSPISGHRSVSWYQQTPGQGLQFLFEYFSETQRNKGNFPGRFSGRQFSNSRSEMNVSTLELGDSALYLCASSPGQGRFLTEAFFGQGTRLTVV.

V usage is TRBV27 and J usage is TRBJ2-7, with 9 positions matching TRBD2. Per the germline V gene, CDR1 is MNHEY and CDR2 is SMNVEV (reference sequence). The V gene end was trimmed by 2 bases and the J gene end by 3 bases; junction bases not matched to a gene: 11. The CDR3 extends over 17 amino acids. Here the CDR3 reads CASSLRGLAGGVYEQYF. The CDR3 DNA sequence: TGTGCCAGCAGTTTACGGGGACTAGCTGGGGGAGTCTACGAGCAGTACTTC.